One and the same sample provided the 10 T cell receptor beta chains below, sequenced in a study of blood T cell repertoires in COVID-19. Repertoires were generated with immunoSEQ multiplex PCR, while TCRdb's copy carries only in-frame clones and drops some. The sample has more than 200,000 clones, just under 90% seen once. Sequenced input: peripheral blood. The receptors originated from a young man with COVID-19, enrolled during active disease.

V and J are TRBV12-3 or TRBV12-4 and TRBJ1-2; TRBD1 matches 10 bases. The CDR3 sequence is 13 residues long. After removal of 5 bases from V and 3 bases from J, the junction contained 0 bases not matched to a gene. CDR3 sequence (DNA): TGTGCCAGCAGTGGACAGGGGGACTATGGCTACACCTTC. It yields the protein CASSGQGDYGYTF.

The V call is TRBV28, the J call TRBJ2-5, with 11 positions matching TRBD1. This CDR3 contains 21 residues. V was pared by 7 bases and J by 1 base, with 23 bases of the junction left unmatched. Germline V gene lookup returns CDR1 MDHEN and CDR2 SYDVKM. Written as DNA, the CDR3 is TGTGCCAGCACCCTCCCCTACGGGACAGGGGGAGAGAGGGGTAGCCAAGAGACCCAGTACTTC. It codes for CASTLPYGTGGERGSQETQYF.

The chain employs TRBV15 and TRBJ1-6; 8 bases map to TRBD1. CDR1 LNHNV and CDR2 YYDKDF come from the germline V gene (reference sequence). V was clipped by 0 bases and J by 9 bases; unmatched bases: 7. This CDR3 has 16 residues. The CDR3 sequence: CATSRDWYRGSSPLHF. Here the CDR3 DNA reads TGTGCCACCAGCAGAGATTGGTACAGGGGGAGTTCACCCCTCCACTTT.

The CDR3 DNA is TGTGCCACCAGTAAGGGACAGGGGGCGCGAGGGGACACCGGGGAGCTGTTTTTT. Its translation: CATSKGQGARGDTGELFF. This chain links TRBV24-1 with TRBJ2-2; 12 bases match TRBD1. The CDR3 covers 18 residues. Germline V CDR1 and CDR2: KGHDR, SFDVKD. V lost 6 bases, J lost 3 bases, and 10 bases stayed unmatched.

This rearrangement joins TRBV7-8 to TRBJ2-7; 7 bases map to TRBD2. CDR3 length equals 14 residues. With V trimmed by 7 bases and J by 1 base, 7 bases remained unmatched. Germline CDR1 and CDR2: SGHVS and FQNEAQ. The CDR3 is CASTWGGVSYEQYF. The DNA for the CDR3 is TGTGCCAGCACTTGGGGGGGAGTTTCCTACGAGCAGTACTTC.

This clone has only one observation. The rearrangement uses TRBV19 and TRBJ1-1, with D possibly being TRBD1 (5 bases). V lost 7 bases and J lost 7, with 13 bases in between. Germline lookup yields CDR1 LNHDA and CDR2 SQIVND (reference sequence). The CDR3 has 12 amino acids. The CDR3 is CASNSPGGEAFF. CDR3 coding DNA: TGTGCCAGTAATTCCCCCGGGGGTGAAGCTTTCTTT.

The CDR3 is CASSEALGTQHF. The CDR3 DNA follows: TGTGCCAGCAGTGAAGCGCTCGGGACCCAGCATTTT. The chain has TRBV2 and TRBJ1-5; D ambiguous. V shed 0 bases and J shed 11 bases, with 8 bases lying between them. CDR3 length: 12 residues. CDR1 SNHLY and CDR2 FYNNEI come from the germline V gene.

The chain recombines TRBV7-2 with TRBJ1-6; no clear D. This CDR3 region has 16 residues. The germline gives CDR1 SGHTA, CDR2 FQGNSA. Trimming took off 5 bases at V and 2 bases at J, with 13 bases between the two ends. CDR3 protein: CASSPGAGAYNSPLHF. Written as DNA, the CDR3 is TGTGCCAGCAGCCCCGGCGCGGGAGCCTATAATTCACCCCTCCACTTT.

The V gene is TRBV24-1, the J gene TRBJ2-1; TRBD1 aligns across 9 bases. Germline assignment: CDR1 KGHDR and CDR2 SFDVKD. Losses at the gene ends were 3 bases for V and 6 bases for J; bases not matched to a gene: 5. The CDR3 is made up of 15 amino acids. CDR3 DNA sequence: TGTGCCACCAGTGATCCGGGACAGGGATTCAATGAGCAGTTCTTC. As protein: CATSDPGQGFNEQFF.

V gene TRBV10-3 combines with J gene TRBJ2-3; 10 bases fit TRBD2. The germline V gene encodes CDR1 ENHRY and CDR2 SYGVKD. The CDR3 runs to 14 residues. With 7 bases clipped from V and 6 bases from J, the junction kept 7 bases outside the gene matches. CDR3: CAINGGSGGDTQYF. For the CDR3, the DNA is TGTGCCATCAACGGGGGTAGCGGGGGGGATACGCAGTATTTT.